This TCR beta chain was sequenced during a study of T cells after yellow fever vaccination. The germline CDR1 and CDR2 sequences are SGHAT and FQNNGV. The CDR3 loop spans 16 amino acids. A word on this clonotype: Since a much larger clone is just one base distant, this may be a read error.

TCRdb reprocessed the 5' RACE reads via MiXCR and lists one record per CDR3 protein. The sample yields around 60,000 distinct CDR3 sequences, approximately 5.7% seen once. This chain joins TRBV11-2 and TRBJ2-7; tentative D call: TRBD2 (5 bases). This receptor was identified in a man aged 18 to 30 who received the YFV17D yellow fever vaccine. Sequenced material: PBMCs, either bulk or a sorted T-cell subset (CD4+, CD8+, memory, or dextramer-sorted; not recorded which), taken on the day of the yellow fever booster vaccination. The CDR3 DNA reads as TGTGACAGCAGCCCCGCGGCGGACTCCCACTCCTACGAGCAGTACGTC. Its protein is CDSSPAADSHSYEQYV.